One sample yielded the 29 T cell receptor beta chains listed below, sequenced in a study of T cells after yellow fever vaccination. One entry per CDR3 protein, called by TCRdb with MiXCR from the 5' RACE reads. Among some 320,000 distinct CDR3 sequences, roughly 9.4% were seen once, and the ten largest hold roughly 18%. This specimen consisted of PBMCs, obtained on the day of the first yellow fever vaccination. The receptors here all came from a man between 18 and 29 years old who received the YFV17D yellow fever vaccine.

This clonotype was counted at least ten times. The gene calls are TRBV4-2 and TRBJ2-4; perhaps TRBD2 as D (5 bases). Trimming took 4 bases from V and 8 from J, leaving 18 bases between them. Germline CDR1 reads LGHNA; CDR2 reads YNFKEQ. This CDR3 comprises 15 residues. CDR3 sequence (DNA): TGTGCCAGCAGCCCCAACGGGAACCCCGGGGACATTCAGTACTTC. This encodes CASSPNGNPGDIQYF.

The chain is built from TRBV2 and TRBJ2-2; D unresolved. The CDR3 covers 14 residues. V was pared by 5 bases and J by 4 bases, with 11 bases between. Germline CDR1 and CDR2: SNHLY and FYNNEI. CDR3 sequence reads: CASSRRTFTGELFF. The CDR3 bases are TGTGCCAGCAGTCGACGGACCTTCACCGGGGAGCTGTTTTTT.

This clonotype has only a few counts. The chain joins TRBV29-1 to TRBJ2-6, with no clear D. This CDR3 is built from 14 residues. Per germline, CDR1 SQVTM and CDR2 ANQGSEA. The V and J ends lost 0 bases and 2 bases respectively, with 5 bases between them. The CDR3 region has the DNA TGCAGCGTTGAAGAAGTCCCTGGGGCCAACGTCCTGACTTTC. It codes for CSVEEVPGANVLTF.

This clonotype was seen repeatedly, ten times or more. The chain joins TRBV7-2 to TRBJ1-1; D ambiguous. V lost 4 bases to trimming and J lost 10 bases, with 16 bases between them. The CDR3 spans 13 residues. Germline V CDR1 and CDR2: SGHTA, FQGNSA. CDR3: CASSSDLIKGAFF. DNA of the CDR3: TGTGCCAGCAGCTCCGATCTGATAAAGGGAGCTTTCTTT.

This clonotype was counted a few times. This rearrangement joins TRBV9 to TRBJ2-2; D remains ambiguous. V was clipped by 0 bases and J by 4 bases, with 13 bases between them. This CDR3 is built from 16 residues. Germline CDR1 reads SGDLS; CDR2 reads YYNGEE. As DNA, the CDR3 is TGTGCCAGCAGCGTAGTGGGCTCCCCTAGCACCGGGGAGCTGTTTTTT. Translation: CASSVVGSPSTGELFF.

This clonotype occurred a few times. V is TRBV3-1 and J is TRBJ1-6; a possible D gene is TRBD1 (5 bases). V was shortened by 2 bases and J by 6 bases, with 11 bases between the two germline ends. This CDR3 is built from 15 residues. From germline, CDR1 is LGHDT and CDR2 YNNKEL (reference sequence). CDR3: CASSQRGPLNSPLHF. CDR3 DNA sequence: TGTGCCAGCAGCCAACGGGGACCGCTTAATTCACCCCTCCACTTT.

This clonotype was observed a few times. The V and J genes are TRBV28 and TRBJ1-5, with 9 nucleotides matching TRBD1. V lost 3 bases to trimming and J lost 12 bases; unmatched junction nucleotides: 6. The CDR3 is 13 amino acids. The germline V gene encodes CDR1 MDHEN and CDR2 SYDVKM. This CDR3 is CASSFPRDRVQHF. CDR3 coding DNA: TGTGCCAGCAGTTTTCCCCGGGACAGGGTCCAGCATTTT.

This chain joins TRBV14 and TRBJ2-3; D is unresolved. Trimming stripped 1 base from V and 5 bases from J, with 7 bases between. Germline CDR1 SGHDN, CDR2 FVKESK. This CDR3 has 13 amino acids. In DNA, the CDR3 is TGTGCCAGCAGCCAAGGGCTAGGAGATACGCAGTATTTT. The encoded protein is CASSQGLGDTQYF.

J is TRBJ2-3 and V is TRBV5-4, with 8 bases that match TRBD1. The CDR3 spans 14 residues. The J segment lost 6 bases and the V segment lost 1 base, leaving 4 bases of the junction unmatched. Germline values: CDR1 SGHNT, CDR2 YYREEE (reference sequence). CDR3 loop: CASSLQGAVDTQYF. As DNA, the CDR3 is TGTGCCAGCAGCTTGCAGGGGGCGGTGGATACGCAGTATTTT.

This clonotype was seen only a few times. J is TRBJ1-4 and V is TRBV20-1; tentatively, D is TRBD1 (5 bases). The CDR3 has 15 residues. V gave up 2 bases and J gave up 0 bases, with 10 bases separating them. Per the germline V gene, CDR1 is DFQATT and CDR2 is SNEGSKA (reference sequence). This CDR3 reads CSARPPGATNEKLFF. CDR3 nucleotide sequence: TGCAGTGCTAGACCCCCGGGGGCAACTAATGAAAAACTGTTTTTT.

The chain has TRBV6-2 or TRBV6-3 and TRBJ2-7, with D perhaps matching TRBD1 (6 bases). The germline V gene encodes CDR1 MNHEY and CDR2 SVGEGT. Trimming pared 6 bases from V and 3 bases from J, leaving 18 bases between. The CDR3 length is 15 residues. Written as DNA, the CDR3 is TGTGCCAGCAGCGAAGGACAGCCTTACTACTACGAGCAGTACTTC. As protein: CASSEGQPYYYEQYF.

The chain recombines TRBV10-3 with TRBJ2-5; a weak D match, TRBD2 (6 bases). Germline CDR1 reads ENHRY; CDR2 reads SYGVKD. Trimming took off 4 bases at V and 5 bases at J, with 14 bases between the two ends. This CDR3 spans 14 amino acids. This chain's CDR3 is CAISVGWAGETQYF. For the CDR3, the DNA is TGTGCCATCAGTGTGGGCTGGGCGGGGGAGACCCAGTACTTC.

In this sample, this clonotype turned up a few times. J is TRBJ1-2 and V is TRBV6-5; unclear D gene. The CDR3 sequence is 14 residues long. V gave up 3 bases and J gave up 4 bases, with 12 bases separating them. The V gene's germline CDR1 is MNHEY and CDR2 SVGAGI. CDR3 amino acids: CASSYRGIGYGYTF. The CDR3 DNA follows: TGTGCCAGCAGTTATCGGGGTATTGGCTATGGCTACACCTTC.

In its sample, this clonotype was seen many times. This sequence joins TRBV4-1 and TRBJ2-2; D remains unclear. The germline V gene encodes CDR1 MGHRA and CDR2 YSYEKL. The V gene lost 1 base and the J gene lost 6 bases, with 9 bases spanning the gap. The CDR3 totals 14 residues. For the CDR3, the DNA is TGCGCCAGCAGCCAAGTCATTCTAGCCGGGGAGCTGTTTTTT. Its protein is CASSQVILAGELFF.

This sequence joins TRBV6-5 and TRBJ1-2; the match to TRBD1 covers 8 bases. CDR3 length equals 14 residues. Trimming removed 4 bases from V and 8 bases from J; junction bases left unmatched: 9. CDR1 and CDR2 from the germline V gene are MNHEY and SVGAGI. The CDR3 reads CASSSVQGAGGYTF. The CDR3 coding sequence is TGTGCCAGCAGTTCCGTCCAGGGGGCTGGGGGCTACACCTTC.

The rearrangement joins TRBV12-3 or TRBV12-4 to TRBJ1-5; D not resolved. The CDR3 totals 13 residues. Trimming shortened V by 7 bases and J by 7 bases, and 14 bases separated the two germline ends. Here the CDR3 reads CASTAAVEQPQHF. In DNA form, the CDR3 reads TGTGCCAGCACTGCCGCGGTCGAACAGCCCCAGCATTTT.

The rearrangement joins TRBV7-3 to TRBJ1-5; no firm D call. In germline, CDR1 is SGHTA, CDR2 FQGTGA. V was trimmed by 5 bases and J by 3 bases, leaving 8 bases between them. The CDR3 covers 13 residues. CDR3: CASSPSVNQPQHF. CDR3 sequence (DNA): TGTGCCAGCAGCCCGTCTGTCAATCAGCCCCAGCATTTT. Supplemented by reference TRBV7-3 and TRBJ1-5, the full variable domain reads GAGVSQTPSNKVTEKGKYVELRCDPISGHTALYWYRQSLGQGPEFLIYFQGTGAADDSGLPNDRFFAVRPEGSVSTLKIQRTERGDSAVYLCASSPSVNQPQHFGDGTRLSIL.

There are a few counts of this clonotype. J is TRBJ1-6 and V is TRBV7-2, with 8 bases matching TRBD1. Trimming took 1 base from V and 9 from J; bases not matched to a gene: 8. CDR3 length: 16 amino acids. CDR1 SGHTA and CDR2 FQGNSA come from the germline V gene. CDR3 nucleotide sequence: TGTGCCAGCAGCTTAGGTGGACAGGGTTACGGTTCACCCCTCCACTTT. Encoded protein: CASSLGGQGYGSPLHF.

The rearrangement joins TRBV6-1 to TRBJ1-6; the match to TRBD1 covers 7 bases. V gave up 6 bases and J gave up 7 bases; unmatched junction bases: 12. This CDR3 contains 16 residues. The V gene's germline CDR1 is MNHNS and CDR2 SASEGT. Here the CDR3 DNA reads TGTGCCAGCAGCCGCCGGACCGGGACAGCAAATTCACCCCTCCACTTT. Translating gives CASSRRTGTANSPLHF.

This clonotype was detected only a few times. V and J are TRBV9 and TRBJ1-2, with D perhaps matching TRBD1 (5 bases). V was shortened by 0 bases and J by 2 bases, with 14 bases between the two germline ends. The length of the CDR3 is 16 residues. Germline loops: CDR1 SGDLS, CDR2 YYNGEE. The CDR3 is CASSVGGIRGNYGYTF. The CDR3, as DNA: TGTGCCAGCAGCGTAGGGGGGATCCGGGGGAACTATGGCTACACCTTC.

This rearrangement joins TRBV13 to TRBJ2-1; the D gene is possibly TRBD2 (6 bases). The CDR3 sequence is 14 residues long. The ends were cut back, 8 bases at V and 6 bases at J, with 17 bases in the middle. From germline, CDR1 is PRHDT and CDR2 FYEKMQ (reference sequence). The CDR3, as DNA: TGTGCCAGCGGCCCCGAGGGACTCTGCAATGAGCAGTTCTTC. Amino acid sequence: CASGPEGLCNEQFF.

This clonotype was seen only a few times. The chain couples TRBV7-9 to TRBJ1-1, with D tentatively TRBD1 (6 bases). This CDR3 comprises 12 residues. Germline-derived CDR1 and CDR2 are SEHNR and FQNEAQ (reference sequence). Trimming took 4 bases from V and 9 from J, leaving 12 bases between them. The CDR3 sequence is CASSSNTGKAFF. The DNA for the CDR3 is TGTGCCAGCAGCTCGAATACAGGGAAAGCTTTCTTT.

The gene calls are TRBV5-1 and TRBJ2-6; D gene ambiguous. CDR1 is SGHRS and CDR2 is YFSETQ in the germline V gene. The CDR3 is 15 residues long. Trimming cost V 2 bases and J 4 bases, with 10 bases left between them. CDR3 loop: CASSFTGSGANVLTF. CDR3 coding DNA: TGCGCCAGCAGCTTCACCGGCTCCGGGGCCAACGTCCTGACTTTC. The full variable domain, completed using reference TRBV5-1 and TRBJ2-6, is KAGVTQTPRYLIKTRGQQVTLSCSPISGHRSVSWYQQTPGQGLQFLFEYFSETQRNKGNFPGRFSGRQFSNSRSEMNVSTLELGDSALYLCASSFTGSGANVLTFGAGSRLTVL.

The chain is built from TRBV15 and TRBJ1-2; weak D call: TRBD1 (5 bases). Per germline, CDR1 LNHNV and CDR2 YYDKDF (reference sequence). V gave up 0 bases and J gave up 5 bases, with 10 bases separating them. The CDR3 sequence is 14 residues long. CDR3 loop: CATSRDLREYGYTF. The CDR3 bases are TGTGCCACCAGCAGAGATCTCAGGGAATATGGCTACACCTTC.

This clonotype turned up a few times. The gene calls are TRBV3-1 and TRBJ2-7, with 7 bases matching TRBD1. CDR1 and CDR2 (germline): LGHDT, YNNKEL (reference sequence). The CDR3 sequence is 14 residues long. V dropped 4 bases and J dropped 2; count of bases not matched to a gene: 5. The CDR3 coding sequence is TGTGCCAGCAGCCGATCCGGGACAGCCTACGAGCAGTACTTC. It is translated as CASSRSGTAYEQYF.

The chain links TRBV6-1 to TRBJ2-6; no definite D call. CDR3 length: 13 residues. V was pared by 6 bases and J by 4 bases, with 7 bases between. Germline V lookup: CDR1 MNHNS, CDR2 SASEGT. CDR3 in DNA: TGTGCCAGCAGCGCTCCCGGGGCCAACGTCCTGACTTTC. This encodes CASSAPGANVLTF.

This clonotype was counted many times. In DNA, the CDR3 is TGCGCCAGCAGTGAGGGGTCCGAGCAGTACTTC. Its protein product is CASSEGSEQYF. The gene calls are TRBV5-1 and TRBJ2-7; D may correspond to TRBD1 or TRBD2 (5 bases each). V gave up 5 bases and J gave up 6 bases, with 9 bases separating them. This CDR3 contains 11 residues. CDR1 SGHRS and CDR2 YFSETQ come from the germline V gene.

The chain is built from TRBV5-1 and TRBJ2-1; 8 bases agree with TRBD1. Trimming cost V 0 bases and J 7 bases; bases outside gene matches: 3. The germline V gene has CDR1 SGHRS and CDR2 YFSETQ. There are 14 residues in the CDR3. The CDR3 DNA reads TGCGCCAGCAGCTTGGGGACAGGGTCAAATGAGCAGTTCTTC. Translating it yields CASSLGTGSNEQFF.

Ten or more counts support this clonotype. V is TRBV2 and J is TRBJ1-2; D may be TRBD1 (5 bases). V lost 5 bases to trimming and J lost 8 bases, with 18 bases between them. The V gene's germline CDR1 is SNHLY and CDR2 FYNNEI. This CDR3 comprises 14 residues. The CDR3 DNA sequence: TGTGCCAGCAGTCCGACGGGGGTGGCGGGCGGCTACACCTTC. Translating it yields CASSPTGVAGGYTF.